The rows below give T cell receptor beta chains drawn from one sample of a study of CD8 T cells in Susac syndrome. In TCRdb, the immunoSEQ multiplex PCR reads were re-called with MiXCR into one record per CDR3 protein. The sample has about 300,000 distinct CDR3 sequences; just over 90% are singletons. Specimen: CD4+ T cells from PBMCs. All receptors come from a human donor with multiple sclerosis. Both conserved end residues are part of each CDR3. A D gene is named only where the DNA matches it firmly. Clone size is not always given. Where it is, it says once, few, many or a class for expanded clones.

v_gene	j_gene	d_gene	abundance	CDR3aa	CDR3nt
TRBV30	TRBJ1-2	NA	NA	CASRQQVNYGYTF	TGTGCCTCGAGGCAGCAGGTTAACTATGGCTACACCTTC
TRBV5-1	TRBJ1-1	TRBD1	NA	CASSRTGENTEAFF	TGCGCCAGCAGCCGGACAGGAGAAAACACTGAAGCTTTCTTT
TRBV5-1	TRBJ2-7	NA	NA	CASSLALSEQYF	TGCGCCAGCAGCTTGGCGCTATCCGAGCAGTACTTC
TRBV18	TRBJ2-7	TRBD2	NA	CASSSAGGPREQYF	TGTGCCAGCTCATCAGCGGGAGGGCCGAGGGAGCAGTACTTC
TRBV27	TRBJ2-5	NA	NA	CANSLRRGLQETQYF	TGTGCCAACAGTTTACGCCGGGGGTTACAAGAGACCCAGTACTTC
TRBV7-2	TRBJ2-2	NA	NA	CASSPRRFGDRAGELFF	TGTGCCAGCAGCCCACGCCGTTTTGGGGATCGGGCCGGGGAGCTGTTTTTT
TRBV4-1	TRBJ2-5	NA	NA	CASSQGAVEQETQYF	TGCGCCAGCAGCCAAGGGGCGGTAGAACAAGAGACCCAGTACTTC
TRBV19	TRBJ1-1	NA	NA	CASQSSLADTEAFF	TGTGCCAGTCAATCCTCGCTAGCAGACACTGAAGCTTTCTTT
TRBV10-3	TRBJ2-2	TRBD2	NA	CAISSELAGFPGELFF	TGTGCCATCAGCTCCGAACTAGCGGGGTTCCCCGGGGAGCTGTTTTTT
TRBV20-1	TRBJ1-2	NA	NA	CSARDSQVYGYTF	TGCAGTGCTAGAGATTCCCAGGTCTATGGCTACACCTTC
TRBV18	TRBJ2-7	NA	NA	CASSPFRGVNEQYF	TGTGCCAGCTCACCATTCAGGGGGGTCAACGAGCAGTACTTC
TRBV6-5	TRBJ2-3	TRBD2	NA	CASSYSPPTSGTDTQYF	TGTGCCAGCAGTTACTCACCCCCGACTAGCGGCACAGATACGCAGTATTTT
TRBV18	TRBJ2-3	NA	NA	CASSPFRLSARSFDTQYF	TGTGCCAGCTCACCATTTCGGCTTTCGGCCCGTTCTTTTGATACGCAGTATTTT
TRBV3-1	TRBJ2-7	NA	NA	CASSQDPSAYEQYF	TGTGCCAGCAGCCAAGATCCTAGCGCGTACGAGCAGTACTTC
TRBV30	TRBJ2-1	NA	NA	CAQDPQPYNEQFF	TGTGCCCAGGACCCCCAACCTTACAATGAGCAGTTCTTC
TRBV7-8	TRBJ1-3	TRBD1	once	CASSQTGQEAGNTIYF	TGTGCCAGCAGCCAGACAGGGCAAGAGGCGGGAAACACCATATATTTT
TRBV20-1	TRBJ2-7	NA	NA	CSVSAGLEQYF	TGCAGTGTATCGGCGGGTCTCGAGCAGTACTTC
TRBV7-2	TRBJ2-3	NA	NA	CASSQGSWRTDTQYF	TGTGCCAGCAGCCAGGGGTCCTGGCGCACAGATACGCAGTATTTT
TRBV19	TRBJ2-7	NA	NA	CASSIPGFYEQYF	TGTGCCAGTAGTATCCCCGGTTTCTACGAGCAGTACTTC
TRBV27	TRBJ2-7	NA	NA	CASRSQTGPYEQYF	TGTGCCAGCAGGAGTCAGACAGGCCCCTACGAGCAGTACTTC